A single sample is the source of the 7 T cell receptor beta chains below, sequenced in a study of T cells after yellow fever vaccination (dated by TCRdb to between 2018 and 2020). Sample treatment or condition, as interpreted from the label and publication: live attenuated yellow fever vaccine strain. Libraries were built with 5' RACE. The instrument given in TCRdb is Illumina HiSeq 2500. TCRdb reran the public reads through fastp at Q25 and MiXCR, keeping productive beta chains. A single entry per CDR3 protein holds the most common genes and DNA from its merged rows. The sample yields around 150,000 distinct CDR3 sequences; about 7% were counted once. The top ten constitute 2.5% of the sample. Here the sequenced sample was CD4+ T cells sorted from PBMCs, taken around 5 days after the first yellow fever vaccination. Every receptor here comes from a man between 18 and 35 years old who received the YFV17D yellow fever vaccine.

This clonotype was observed at least ten times. The chain recombines TRBV7-2 with TRBJ2-3; D might be TRBD2 (6 bases). The CDR3 has 14 amino acids. The germline CDR1 and CDR2 sequences are SGHTA and FQGNSA. V was trimmed by 3 bases and J by 2 bases, leaving 9 bases between them. The CDR3 coding sequence is TGTGCCAGCAGCTTGGACTACACCACAGATACGCAGTATTTT. Protein product: CASSLDYTTDTQYF.

This rearrangement joins TRBV20-1 to TRBJ2-5, with a weak D call TRBD2 (5 bases). CDR1 is DFQATT, CDR2 SNEGSKA, per germline (reference sequence). Deletions cut 6 bases from V and 5 bases from J, with 13 bases between. This CDR3 spans 12 amino acids. The CDR3 spells CSAHSSGETQYF. Here the CDR3 DNA reads TGCAGTGCCCACTCGTCGGGGGAGACCCAGTACTTC.

This clonotype was counted only a few times. J is TRBJ1-5 and V is TRBV19, with D unresolved. The CDR3 consists of 13 residues. Germline-derived CDR1 and CDR2 are LNHDA and SQIVND (reference sequence). Trimming cost V 1 base and J 4 bases, with 5 bases left between them. Written as DNA, the CDR3 is TGTGCCAGTAGTATAGGAGGTAATCAGCCCCAGCATTTT. Protein: CASSIGGNQPQHF.

The chain links TRBV5-1 to TRBJ1-1, with unresolved D. The CDR3 is 12 amino acids. The V gene's germline CDR1 is SGHRS and CDR2 YFSETQ. Trimming left V 1 base short and J 5 bases short, with 6 bases between. The CDR3 region is CASSLPKTEAFF. The CDR3 DNA sequence: TGCGCCAGCAGCTTGCCCAAGACTGAAGCTTTCTTT.

The V gene is TRBV4-3, the J gene TRBJ2-5; 9 bases are shared with TRBD2. Germline loops: CDR1 LGHNA, CDR2 YSLEER. V shed 1 base and J 2 bases; nucleotides not matched to a gene: 2. The CDR3 runs 15 residues. The CDR3 bases are TGCGCCAGCAGCCAAGCGCTAGCGGGGCAAGAGACCCAGTACTTC. Its translation is CASSQALAGQETQYF.

This clonotype occurred many times. The chain is built from TRBV25-1 and TRBJ2-7; 8 bases line up with TRBD1. The length of the CDR3 is 13 residues. The J segment lost 3 bases and the V segment lost 5 bases, leaving 3 bases of the junction unmatched. Germline loops: CDR1 MGHDK, CDR2 SYGVNS. The CDR3 DNA reads as TGTGCCAGCAGTAGACAGGGGAACTACGAGCAGTACTTC. Its protein product is CASSRQGNYEQYF.

In its sample, this clonotype was seen many times. The chain employs TRBV6-5 and TRBJ2-7; D ambiguous. This CDR3 has 15 amino acids. The germline V gene has CDR1 MNHEY and CDR2 SVGAGI. The V end was cut by 6 bases, the J end by 3 bases, with 18 bases between. CDR3 nucleotides: TGTGCCAGCAGACAGTACACCTCAGGTCACTACGAGCAGTACTTC. Translation gives CASRQYTSGHYEQYF.